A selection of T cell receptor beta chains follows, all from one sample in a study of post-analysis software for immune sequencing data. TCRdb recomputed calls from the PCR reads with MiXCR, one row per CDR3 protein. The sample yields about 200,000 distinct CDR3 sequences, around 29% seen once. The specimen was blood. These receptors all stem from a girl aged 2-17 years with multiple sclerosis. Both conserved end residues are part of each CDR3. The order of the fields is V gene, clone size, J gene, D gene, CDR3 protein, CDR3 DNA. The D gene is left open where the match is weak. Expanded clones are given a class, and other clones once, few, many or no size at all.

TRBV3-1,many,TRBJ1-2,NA,CASSPGTPGYTF,TGTGCCAGCAGCCCCGGGACGCCCGGCTACACCTTC
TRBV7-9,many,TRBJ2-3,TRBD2,CASSAQGLALTDTQYF,TGTGCCAGCAGCGCACAAGGACTAGCCCTCACAGATACGCAGTATTTT
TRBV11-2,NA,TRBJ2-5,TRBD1,CASRRGQGHRKVGETQYF,TGTGCCAGCAGGAGAGGACAGGGCCACCGAAAAGTGGGAGAGACCCAGTACTTC
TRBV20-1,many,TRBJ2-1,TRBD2,CSASSAGAYNEQFF,TGCAGTGCTAGTTCAGCGGGGGCCTACAATGAGCAGTTCTTC
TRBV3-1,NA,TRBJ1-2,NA,CASSHGGAQGNGYTF,TGTGCCAGCAGCCATGGGGGGGCGCAGGGTAATGGCTACACCTTC
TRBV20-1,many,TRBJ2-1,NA,CSARDSASKKDNEQFF,TGCAGTGCTAGAGATTCGGCCTCCAAAAAGGACAATGAGCAGTTCTTC
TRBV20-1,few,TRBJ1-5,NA,CSASLEPYSNQPQHF,TGCAGTGCTAGTTTAGAACCTTATAGCAATCAGCCCCAGCATTTT
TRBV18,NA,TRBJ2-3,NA,CASSPGFTDTQYF,TGTGCCAGCTCACCGGGCTTCACAGATACGCAGTATTTT
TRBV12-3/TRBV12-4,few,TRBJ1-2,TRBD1,CASSLTGQGGSGYTF,TGTGCCAGCAGTTTAACCGGACAGGGAGGGTCGGGCTACACCTTC
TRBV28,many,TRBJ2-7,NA,CASRDPSTGNYEQYF,TGTGCCAGCAGAGACCCCTCGACTGGAAACTACGAGCAGTACTTC
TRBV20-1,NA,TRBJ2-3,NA,CSARAGAGGTDTQYF,TGCAGTGCTAGAGCGGGAGCAGGTGGCACAGATACGCAGTATTTT
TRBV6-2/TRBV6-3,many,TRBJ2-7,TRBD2,CASSPSGLAGSQYF,TGTGCCAGCAGCCCCTCGGGACTAGCGGGATCGCAGTACTTC
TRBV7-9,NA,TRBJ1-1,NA,CASSKGRTEAFF,TGTGCCAGCAGCAAGGGACGGACTGAAGCTTTCTTT
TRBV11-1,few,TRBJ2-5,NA,CASSLGGLHQETQYF,TGTGCCAGCAGCTTAGGTGGACTCCACCAAGAGACCCAGTACTTC
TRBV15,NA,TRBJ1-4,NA,CATSTRWGSRNEKLFF,TGTGCCACCAGCACCCGGTGGGGCAGCCGGAATGAAAAACTGTTTTTT
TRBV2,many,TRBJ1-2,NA,CASVTGIDYGYTF,TGTGCCAGCGTTACAGGGATCGACTATGGCTACACCTTC
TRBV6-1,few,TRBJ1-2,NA,CASSIRPYKNSPNYGYTF,TGTGCCAGCAGTATCCGACCCTATAAGAACAGCCCTAACTATGGCTACACCTTC
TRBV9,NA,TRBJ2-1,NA,CASSVVGAVQETQFF,TGTGCCAGCAGCGTAGTAGGAGCGGTCCAAGAGACCCAGTTCTTC
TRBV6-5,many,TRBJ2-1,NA,CASSYSVGGSYNEQFF,TGTGCCAGCAGTTACTCCGTGGGGGGCTCGTACAATGAGCAGTTCTTC
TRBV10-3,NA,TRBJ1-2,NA,CAIRPEAAWGYGYTF,TGTGCCATCAGACCTGAGGCCGCTTGGGGATATGGCTACACCTTC
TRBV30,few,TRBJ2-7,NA,CAWMRGRDEQYF,TGTGCCTGGATGCGGGGCCGGGACGAGCAGTACTTC
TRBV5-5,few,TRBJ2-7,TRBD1,CASSSHHTGDEQYF,TGTGCCAGCAGCTCCCACCATACAGGGGACGAGCAGTACTTC
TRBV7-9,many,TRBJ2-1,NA,CASSPRAVGVGNEQFF,TGTGCCAGCAGCCCTAGAGCGGTGGGAGTGGGCAATGAGCAGTTCTTC
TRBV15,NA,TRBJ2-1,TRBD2,CATSRGPGTSGRQFF,TGTGCCACCAGCAGAGGCCCGGGGACTAGCGGAAGGCAGTTCTTC
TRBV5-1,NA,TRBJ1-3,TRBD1,CASSVAGGSGNTIYF,TGCGCCAGCAGCGTCGCAGGGGGCTCTGGAAACACCATATATTTT
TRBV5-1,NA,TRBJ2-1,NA,CASSFLGETQFF,TGCGCCAGCAGCTTCCTGGGGGAGACCCAGTTCTTC